The 9 T cell receptor beta chains in this list originate from one sample, sequenced in a study of OX40 agonist ivuxolimab in advanced cancers. TCRdb's copy holds only in-frame clones and misses some; the assay was immunoSEQ multiplex PCR. The data hold around 50,000 clones, with roughly 88% observed a single time. The sequencing used CD4+ or CD8+ T cells sorted from blood, collected in a trial of the OX40 agonist ivuxolimab. The origin of the receptors is an adult with an advanced solid tumor such as melanoma, head and neck, liver or kidney cancer.

The V and J genes are TRBV4-1 and TRBJ1-5, with 7 bases lining up with TRBD1. J lost 7 bases, V lost 0 bases, and 3 bases had no gene match. The CDR3 is made up of 14 amino acids. The germline V gene encodes CDR1 MGHRA and CDR2 YSYEKL. The CDR3 region has the DNA TGCGCCAGCAGCCAAGACCAGGGACAGCAGCCCCAGCATTTT. Amino acid sequence: CASSQDQGQQPQHF.

This clone came up a few times. V usage is TRBV29-1 and J usage is TRBJ2-3; TRBD2 matches 11 bases. Per the germline V gene, CDR1 is SQVTM and CDR2 is ANQGSEA. The V and J ends lost 3 bases and 4 bases, in that order; junction bases with no gene match: 9. The CDR3 totals 16 residues. As DNA, the CDR3 is TGCAGCGTTGATGGTAGCGGGAGGGCCCGGGCAGATACGCAGTATTTT. Its translation: CSVDGSGRARADTQYF.

This rearrangement joins TRBV19 to TRBJ2-5; tentatively, D is TRBD2 (6 bases). V was clipped by 6 bases and J by 1 base, with 12 bases between them. Germline CDR1 reads LNHDA; CDR2 reads SQIVND (reference sequence). This CDR3 region has 14 residues. The CDR3 spells CASSQFGGQETQYF. In DNA, the CDR3 is TGTGCCAGTAGCCAGTTCGGGGGCCAAGAGACCCAGTACTTC.

Points on this clone: The junction and the germline gene differ at one end; a read error may be behind it. DNA for the CDR3: TGCGCCAGCAGCTTGGTAGTTAGCTCCAACGAGCAGTACTTC. Translation: CASSLVVSSNEQYF. The genes are TRBV5-1 and TRBJ2-7; no clear D. The CDR3 has 14 residues. Germline loops: CDR1 SGHRS, CDR2 YFSETQ.

This clone has only one observation. The chain recombines TRBV11-2 with TRBJ2-3, with D unresolved. The CDR3 contains 14 residues. V lost 4 bases and J 0 bases, leaving 8 bases between the germline ends. The germline V gene has CDR1 SGHAT and CDR2 FQNNGV. The CDR3 loop is CASSWQLSTDTQYF. The CDR3 nucleotides are TGTGCCAGCAGCTGGCAGCTTAGCACAGATACGCAGTATTTT.

The V gene is TRBV6-1, the J gene TRBJ2-7, with TRBD2 matching over 10 bases. This CDR3 contains 15 residues. V lost 4 bases and J lost 4; bases outside the gene matches: 7. CDR1 is MNHNS and CDR2 is SASEGT in the germline V gene. This chain's CDR3 is CASSGGRLAGYEQYF. The CDR3 DNA follows: TGTGCCAGCAGTGGTGGGCGACTAGCGGGTTACGAGCAGTACTTC.

This chain uses TRBV5-5 with TRBJ2-3; 10 bases fit TRBD2. V dropped 9 bases and J dropped 5; count of bases not matched to a gene: 15. Germline CDR1 and CDR2: SGHKS and YYEKEE (reference sequence). This CDR3 comprises 16 residues. The DNA for the CDR3 is TGTGCCACTTCTAGGGGAGCGGGAGGGCCGGTAGATACGCAGTATTTT. Protein sequence: CATSRGAGGPVDTQYF.

The chain is built from TRBV27 and TRBJ2-3, with no clear D. Germline V gene sequence: CDR1 MNHEY, CDR2 SMNVEV (reference sequence). This CDR3 has 13 residues. V lost 6 bases, J lost 2 bases, and 9 bases lay in between. CDR3 sequence reads: CASRLQDTDTQYF. The CDR3 DNA reads as TGTGCCAGCAGGTTGCAGGACACAGATACGCAGTATTTT.

This clone was seen a single time. The chain carries TRBV7-2 and TRBJ2-1; a weak D match, TRBD2 (6 bases). There are 15 residues in the CDR3. CDR1 SGHTA and CDR2 FQGNSA come from the germline V gene. V was clipped by 1 base and J by 6 bases, with 13 bases between them. CDR3 DNA sequence: TGTGCCAGCAGCTTAGGCGGGATTAGTATCAATGAGCAGTTCTTC. This codes for CASSLGGISINEQFF.